These T cell receptor beta chains were read from a single sample in a study of blood T cell repertoires in COVID-19. Method: immunoSEQ multiplex PCR; TCRdb's copy keeps in-frame clones and lacks some. The sample shows about 290,000 clones, roughly 86% of them seen only once. The sample consisted of peripheral blood. These receptors were obtained from a woman under 40 with COVID-19, enrolled during active disease. The conserved cysteine and the conserved F or W are not part of the CDR3 here.

V	J	CDR3
TRBV7-2	TRBJ2-1	ASSPGGGKYYNEQF
TRBV5-1	TRBJ1-2	ASSPIGAGLDGYT
TRBV18	TRBJ1-3	ASSPINDRVFGNTIY
TRBV27	TRBJ1-6	ASSPAGRGTPLH
TRBV4-2	TRBJ1-4	ASSQDQGTNEKLF
TRBV2	TRBJ1-3	ASRDRVSGNTIY
TRBV5-1	TRBJ2-7	ASSFSGGFAYEQY
TRBV10-1	TRBJ2-7	ASSELIGGSYEQY
TRBV30	TRBJ2-2	AWTRGRGFNTGELF
TRBV10-2	TRBJ1-1	ASTATSEAF
TRBV2	TRBJ2-7	ARSADRGPHEQY
TRBV30	TRBJ2-2	AKDRGRTGELF